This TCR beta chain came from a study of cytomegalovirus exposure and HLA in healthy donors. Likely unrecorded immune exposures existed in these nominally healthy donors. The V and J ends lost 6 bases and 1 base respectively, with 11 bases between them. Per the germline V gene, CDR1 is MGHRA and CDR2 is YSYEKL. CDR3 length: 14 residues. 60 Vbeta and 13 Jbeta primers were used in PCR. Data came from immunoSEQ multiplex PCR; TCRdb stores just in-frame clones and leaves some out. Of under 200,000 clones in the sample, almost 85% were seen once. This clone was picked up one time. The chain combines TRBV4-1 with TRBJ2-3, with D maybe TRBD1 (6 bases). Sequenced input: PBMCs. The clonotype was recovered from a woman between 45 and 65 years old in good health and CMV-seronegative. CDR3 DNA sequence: TGCGCCAGCAGGGTCCCAGGGGGCACAGATACGCAGTATTTT. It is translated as CASRVPGGTDTQYF.